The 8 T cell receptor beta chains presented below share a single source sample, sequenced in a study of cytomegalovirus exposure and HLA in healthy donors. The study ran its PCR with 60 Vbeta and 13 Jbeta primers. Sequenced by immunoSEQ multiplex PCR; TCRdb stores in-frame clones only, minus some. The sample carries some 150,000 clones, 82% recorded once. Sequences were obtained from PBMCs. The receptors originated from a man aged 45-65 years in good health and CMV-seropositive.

DNA for the CDR3: TGTGCCAGCAGCTATTCCAGTATTAACACCGGGGAGCTGTTTTTT. Translation gives CASSYSSINTGELFF. The rearrangement uses TRBV11-2 and TRBJ2-2, with D unresolved. Looked up from germline, CDR1 is SGHAT and CDR2 is FQNNGV. V lost 4 bases and J 2 bases, leaving 11 bases between the germline ends. The length of the CDR3 is 15 residues.

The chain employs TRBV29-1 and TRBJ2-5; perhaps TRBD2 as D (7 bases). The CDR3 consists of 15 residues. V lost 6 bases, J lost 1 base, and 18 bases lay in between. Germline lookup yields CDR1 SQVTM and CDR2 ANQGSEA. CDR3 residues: CSVEEGGPFQETQYF. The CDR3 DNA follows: TGCAGCGTGGAGGAGGGGGGGCCCTTCCAAGAGACCCAGTACTTC.

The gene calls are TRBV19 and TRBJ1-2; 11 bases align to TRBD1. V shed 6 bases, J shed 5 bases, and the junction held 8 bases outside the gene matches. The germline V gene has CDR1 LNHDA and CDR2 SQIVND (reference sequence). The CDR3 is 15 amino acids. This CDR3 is CASSRTGGDRYGYTF. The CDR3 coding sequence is TGTGCCAGTAGCCGGACAGGGGGCGATAGGTATGGCTACACCTTC.

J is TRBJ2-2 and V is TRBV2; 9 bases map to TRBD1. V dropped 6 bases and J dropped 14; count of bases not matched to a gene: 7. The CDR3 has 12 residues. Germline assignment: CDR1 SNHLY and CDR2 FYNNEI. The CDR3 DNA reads TGTGCCAGCAGGGTTCCGGGACAGGGACTGTTTTTT. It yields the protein CASRVPGQGLFF.

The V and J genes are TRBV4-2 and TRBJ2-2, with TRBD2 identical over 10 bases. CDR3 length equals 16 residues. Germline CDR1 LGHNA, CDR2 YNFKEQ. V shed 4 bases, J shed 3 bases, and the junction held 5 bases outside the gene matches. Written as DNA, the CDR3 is TGTGCCAGCAGCCGGAGCGGGAGGGAAGACACCGGGGAGCTGTTTTTT. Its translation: CASSRSGREDTGELFF.

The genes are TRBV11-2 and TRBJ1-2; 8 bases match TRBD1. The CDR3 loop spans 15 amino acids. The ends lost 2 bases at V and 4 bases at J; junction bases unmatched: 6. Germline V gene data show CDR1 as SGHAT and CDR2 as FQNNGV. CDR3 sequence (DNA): TGTGCCAGCAGCTTAAGCGACAGGGGCATCTATGGCTACACCTTC. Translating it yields CASSLSDRGIYGYTF.

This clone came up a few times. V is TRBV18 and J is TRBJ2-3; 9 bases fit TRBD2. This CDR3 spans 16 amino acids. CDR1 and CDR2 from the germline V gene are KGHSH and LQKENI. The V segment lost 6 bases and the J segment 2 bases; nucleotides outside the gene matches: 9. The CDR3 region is CASSLSGGSNTDTQYF. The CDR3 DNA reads TGTGCCAGCTCGTTGAGCGGGGGGTCAAACACAGATACGCAGTATTTT.

This CDR3 is CASRGSALSYEQYF. The CDR3, as DNA: TGTGCCAGCAGGGGCTCGGCTCTCTCCTACGAGCAGTACTTC. This chain uses TRBV28 with TRBJ2-7; no reliable D call. Trimming left V 6 bases short and J 0 bases short, with 12 bases between. Germline CDR1 reads MDHEN; CDR2 reads SYDVKM. The CDR3 extends over 14 amino acids. The full variable domain, its missing parts supplied by reference TRBV28 and TRBJ2-7, is DVKVTQSSRYLVKRTGEKVFLECVQDMDHENMFWYRQDPGLGLRLIYFSYDVKMKEKGDIPEGYSVSREKKERFSLILESASTNQTSMYLCASRGSALSYEQYFGPGTRLTVT.